The rows below give T cell receptor beta chains drawn from one sample of a study of blood T cell repertoires in COVID-19. The protocol was immunoSEQ multiplex PCR, while the TCRdb copy is restricted to in-frame clones and leaves out a portion. The table has about 210,000 clones, 83% seen once. Specimen: peripheral blood. The receptors derive from a woman aged 40 to 50 with active or convalescent COVID-19. Both conserved end residues are part of each CDR3. A D gene is named only where the DNA matches it firmly. Rows may omit the clone size; those that give it use once, few, many or a size class.

v_call: TRBV10-3
clone_size: NA
j_call: TRBJ1-1
d_call: NA
cdr3_aa: CAISRSTARGEAFF
cdr3_nt: TGTGCCATCAGTAGATCGACAGCGCGGGGGGAAGCTTTCTTT

v_call: TRBV29-1
clone_size: NA
j_call: TRBJ2-3
d_call: NA
cdr3_aa: CSVVGRSGSDTQYF
cdr3_nt: TGCAGCGTTGTGGGGAGGTCGGGTTCAGATACGCAGTATTTT

v_call: TRBV6-5
clone_size: NA
j_call: TRBJ2-3
d_call: TRBD1
cdr3_aa: CASRRDSPLYTQYF
cdr3_nt: TGTGCCAGCAGACGGGACAGCCCACTTTATACGCAGTATTTT

v_call: TRBV4-1
clone_size: NA
j_call: TRBJ2-3
d_call: TRBD2
cdr3_aa: CASSQAGTTTVPSTDTQYF
cdr3_nt: TGCGCCAGCAGCCAAGCCGGGACTACCACGGTCCCTAGCACAGATACGCAGTATTTT

v_call: TRBV11-3
clone_size: once
j_call: TRBJ1-2
d_call: NA
cdr3_aa: CASSRTTNYGYTF
cdr3_nt: TGTGCCAGCAGCCGGACAACTAACTATGGCTACACCTTC

v_call: TRBV11-2
clone_size: NA
j_call: TRBJ2-2
d_call: NA
cdr3_aa: CASRHDSNTGELFF
cdr3_nt: TGTGCCAGCAGGCATGACTCGAACACCGGGGAGCTGTTTTTT

v_call: TRBV9
clone_size: NA
j_call: TRBJ2-1
d_call: NA
cdr3_aa: CASSAGLGEQFF
cdr3_nt: TGTGCCAGCAGCGCGGGGTTGGGTGAGCAGTTCTTC

v_call: TRBV4-1
clone_size: NA
j_call: TRBJ2-1
d_call: NA
cdr3_aa: CASSERGGSVDNEQFF
cdr3_nt: TGCGCCAGCAGCGAAAGGGGGGGGTCTGTGGACAATGAGCAGTTCTTC

v_call: TRBV7-9
clone_size: NA
j_call: TRBJ2-3
d_call: TRBD1
cdr3_aa: CASSLTGTGITDTQYF
cdr3_nt: TGTGCCAGCAGCCTGACCGGGACAGGGATAACAGATACGCAGTATTTT

v_call: TRBV5-1
clone_size: NA
j_call: TRBJ2-7
d_call: TRBD2
cdr3_aa: CASSLAMTSGSGEQYF
cdr3_nt: TGCGCCAGCAGCTTGGCCATGACTAGCGGGTCGGGGGAGCAGTACTTC

v_call: TRBV28
clone_size: NA
j_call: TRBJ2-7
d_call: TRBD1
cdr3_aa: CASTIGTGYEQYF
cdr3_nt: TGTGCCAGCACCATTGGGACAGGCTACGAGCAGTACTTC

v_call: TRBV2
clone_size: NA
j_call: TRBJ1-1
d_call: NA
cdr3_aa: CASSLEGFRDTEAFF
cdr3_nt: TGTGCCAGCAGTTTAGAGGGTTTTAGGGACACTGAAGCCTTCTTT

v_call: TRBV18
clone_size: NA
j_call: TRBJ2-7
d_call: NA
cdr3_aa: CASSHGPAWEWYF
cdr3_nt: TGTGCCAGCTCACATGGACCTGCGTGGGAGTGGTACTTC

v_call: TRBV5-1
clone_size: once
j_call: TRBJ2-2
d_call: TRBD2
cdr3_aa: CASTGLAGVPGELFF
cdr3_nt: TGCGCCAGCACGGGACTAGCGGGAGTCCCCGGGGAGCTGTTTTTT

v_call: TRBV24-1
clone_size: NA
j_call: TRBJ2-3
d_call: TRBD1
cdr3_aa: CATSDPGQATDTQYF
cdr3_nt: TGTGCCACCAGTGACCCCGGACAGGCCACAGATACGCAGTATTTT

v_call: TRBV19
clone_size: NA
j_call: TRBJ1-1
d_call: TRBD1
cdr3_aa: CASRPTTGDPWAEAFF
cdr3_nt: TGTGCCAGTAGACCAACAACAGGGGACCCCTGGGCTGAAGCTTTCTTT

v_call: TRBV27
clone_size: NA
j_call: TRBJ1-1
d_call: NA
cdr3_aa: CASSLPGARGKAFF
cdr3_nt: TGTGCCAGCAGTTTACCCGGGGCCAGGGGAAAAGCTTTCTTT

v_call: TRBV30
clone_size: NA
j_call: TRBJ1-4
d_call: NA
cdr3_aa: CAWSPGRDLKLFF
cdr3_nt: TGTGCCTGGAGCCCGGGTCGGGATTTGAAACTGTTTTTT

v_call: TRBV2
clone_size: NA
j_call: TRBJ2-5
d_call: NA
cdr3_aa: CASSVGSLGTQYF
cdr3_nt: TGTGCCAGCAGTGTTGGTAGCCTGGGGACCCAGTACTTC

v_call: TRBV19
clone_size: NA
j_call: TRBJ1-6
d_call: NA
cdr3_aa: CAKPSARDNSPLHF
cdr3_nt: TGTGCCAAACCTTCAGCGAGGGATAATTCACCCCTCCACTTT

v_call: TRBV2
clone_size: NA
j_call: TRBJ1-1
d_call: NA
cdr3_aa: CASSERQGNTEAFF
cdr3_nt: TGTGCCAGCAGCGAGAGGCAGGGGAACACTGAAGCTTTCTTT